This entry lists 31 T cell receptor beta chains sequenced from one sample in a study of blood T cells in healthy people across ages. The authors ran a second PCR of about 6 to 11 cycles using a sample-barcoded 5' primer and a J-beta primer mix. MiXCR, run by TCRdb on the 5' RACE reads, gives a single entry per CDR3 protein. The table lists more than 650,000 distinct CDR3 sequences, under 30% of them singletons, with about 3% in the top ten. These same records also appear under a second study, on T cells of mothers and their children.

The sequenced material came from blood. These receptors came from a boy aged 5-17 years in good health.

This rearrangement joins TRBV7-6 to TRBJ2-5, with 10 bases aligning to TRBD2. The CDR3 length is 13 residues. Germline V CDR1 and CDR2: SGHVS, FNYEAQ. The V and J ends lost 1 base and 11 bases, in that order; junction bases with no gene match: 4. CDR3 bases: TGTGCCAGCAGCTTAGTAGCGGGGGGTGAGCAGTACTTC. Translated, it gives CASSLVAGGEQYF.

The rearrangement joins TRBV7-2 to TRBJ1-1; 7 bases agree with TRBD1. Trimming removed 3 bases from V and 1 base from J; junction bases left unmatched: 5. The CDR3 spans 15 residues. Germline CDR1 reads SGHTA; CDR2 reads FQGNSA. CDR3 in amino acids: CASSFTGVGNTEAFF. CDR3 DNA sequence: TGTGCCAGCAGCTTTACAGGGGTTGGGAACACTGAAGCTTTCTTT.

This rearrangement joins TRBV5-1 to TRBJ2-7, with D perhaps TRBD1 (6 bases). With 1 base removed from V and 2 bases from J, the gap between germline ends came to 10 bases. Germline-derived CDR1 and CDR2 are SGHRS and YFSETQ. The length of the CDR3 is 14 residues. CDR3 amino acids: CASSLQGHTYEQYF. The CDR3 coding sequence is TGCGCCAGCAGCTTGCAGGGGCATACCTACGAGCAGTACTTC. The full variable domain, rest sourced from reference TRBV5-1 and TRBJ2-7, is KAGVTQTPRYLIKTRGQQVTLSCSPISGHRSVSWYQQTPGQGLQFLFEYFSETQRNKGNFPGRFSGRQFSNSRSEMNVSTLELGDSALYLCASSLQGHTYEQYFGPGTRLTVT.

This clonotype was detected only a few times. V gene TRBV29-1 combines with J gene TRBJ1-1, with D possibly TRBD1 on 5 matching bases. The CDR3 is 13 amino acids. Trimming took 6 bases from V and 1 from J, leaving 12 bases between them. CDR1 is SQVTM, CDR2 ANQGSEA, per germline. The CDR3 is CSVVDIRNTEAFF. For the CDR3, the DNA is TGCAGCGTAGTGGACATTAGGAACACTGAAGCTTTCTTT.

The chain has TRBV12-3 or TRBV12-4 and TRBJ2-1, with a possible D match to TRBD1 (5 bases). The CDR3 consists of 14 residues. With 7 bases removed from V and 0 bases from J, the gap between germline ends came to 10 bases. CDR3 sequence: CASTRQYSYNEQFF. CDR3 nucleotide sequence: TGTGCCAGCACAAGACAGTACTCCTACAATGAGCAGTTCTTC.

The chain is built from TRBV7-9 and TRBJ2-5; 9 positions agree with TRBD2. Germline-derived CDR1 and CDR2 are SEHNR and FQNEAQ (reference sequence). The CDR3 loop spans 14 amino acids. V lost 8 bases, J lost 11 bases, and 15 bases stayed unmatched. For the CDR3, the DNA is TGTGCCAGCGCGCTGGCCAGCGGGGGGCCAAAGCAGTACTTC. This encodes CASALASGGPKQYF.

CDR3 in amino acids: CASSYSSGTGNTEAFF. CDR3 coding DNA: TGTGCCAGCAGTTACTCATCCGGGACAGGGAACACTGAAGCTTTCTTT. The V call is TRBV6-2 or TRBV6-3, the J call TRBJ1-1; 8 nucleotides line up with TRBD1. Germline trimming cut 0 bases from V and 1 base from J; bases unmatched to any gene: 4. Germline V gene data show CDR1 as MNHEY and CDR2 as SVGEGT. CDR3 length: 16 amino acids.

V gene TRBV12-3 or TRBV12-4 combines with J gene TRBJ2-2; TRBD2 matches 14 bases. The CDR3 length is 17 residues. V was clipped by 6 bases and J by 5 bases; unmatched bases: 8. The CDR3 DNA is TGTGCCAGCAGCCCGACTAGCGGGGGGGCCCGAACCGGGGAGCTGTTTTTT. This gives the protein CASSPTSGGARTGELFF.

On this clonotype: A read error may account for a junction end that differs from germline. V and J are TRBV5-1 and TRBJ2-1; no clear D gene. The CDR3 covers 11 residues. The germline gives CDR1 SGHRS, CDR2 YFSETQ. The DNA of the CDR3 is TGTGCCAGCAGATATTCAAATGAGCAGTTCTTC. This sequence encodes CASRYSNEQFF.

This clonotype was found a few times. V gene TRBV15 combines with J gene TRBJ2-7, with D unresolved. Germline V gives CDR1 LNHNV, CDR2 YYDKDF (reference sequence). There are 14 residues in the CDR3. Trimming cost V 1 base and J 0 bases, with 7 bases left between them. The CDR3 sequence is CATSRARSSYEQYF. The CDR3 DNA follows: TGTGCCACCAGCAGAGCTCGGAGCTCCTACGAGCAGTACTTC.

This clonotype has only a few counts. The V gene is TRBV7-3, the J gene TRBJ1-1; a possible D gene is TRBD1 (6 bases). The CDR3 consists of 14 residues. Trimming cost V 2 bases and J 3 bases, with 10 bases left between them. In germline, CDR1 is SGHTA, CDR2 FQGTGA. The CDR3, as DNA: TGTGCCAGCAGCTTAGGGGGGGCATACACTGAAGCTTTCTTT. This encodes CASSLGGAYTEAFF.

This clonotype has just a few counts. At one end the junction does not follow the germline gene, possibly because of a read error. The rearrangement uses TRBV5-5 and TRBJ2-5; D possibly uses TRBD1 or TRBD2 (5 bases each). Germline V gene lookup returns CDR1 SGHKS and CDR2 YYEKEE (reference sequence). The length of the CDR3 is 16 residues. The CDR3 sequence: CASSLGGSIGEETRYF. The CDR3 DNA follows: TGTGCCAGCAGCTTGGGAGGGTCGATAGGGGAAGAGACCCGGTACTTC.

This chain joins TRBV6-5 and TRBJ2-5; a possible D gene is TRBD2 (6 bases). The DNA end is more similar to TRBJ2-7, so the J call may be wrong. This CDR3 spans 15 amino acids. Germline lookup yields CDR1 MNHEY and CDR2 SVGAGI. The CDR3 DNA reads TGTGCCAGCAGTTACTCGAATAGCGGACCCTACGAGCAGTACTTC. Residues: CASSYSNSGPYEQYF.

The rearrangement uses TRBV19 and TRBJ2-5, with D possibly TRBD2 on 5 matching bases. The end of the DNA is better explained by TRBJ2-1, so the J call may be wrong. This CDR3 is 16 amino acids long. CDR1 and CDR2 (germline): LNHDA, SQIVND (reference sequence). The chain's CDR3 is CASSIRTDYPSGEQFF. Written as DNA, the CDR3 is TGTGCCAGTAGTATACGCACAGACTACCCGTCCGGGGAGCAGTTCTTC.

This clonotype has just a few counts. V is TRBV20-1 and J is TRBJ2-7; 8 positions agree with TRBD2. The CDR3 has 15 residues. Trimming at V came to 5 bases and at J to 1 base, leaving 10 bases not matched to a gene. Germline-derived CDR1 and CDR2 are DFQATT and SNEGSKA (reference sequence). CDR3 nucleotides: TGCAGTGCTGGGGATTGGCGGGGGGTTTCCTACGAGCAGTACTTC. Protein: CSAGDWRGVSYEQYF.

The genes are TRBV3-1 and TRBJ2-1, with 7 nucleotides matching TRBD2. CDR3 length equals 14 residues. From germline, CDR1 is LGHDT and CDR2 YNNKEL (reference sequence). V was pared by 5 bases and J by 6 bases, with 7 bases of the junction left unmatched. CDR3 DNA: TGTGCCAGCAGCTCCCCGGGAGGCAGCAATGAGCAGTTCTTC. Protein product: CASSSPGGSNEQFF.

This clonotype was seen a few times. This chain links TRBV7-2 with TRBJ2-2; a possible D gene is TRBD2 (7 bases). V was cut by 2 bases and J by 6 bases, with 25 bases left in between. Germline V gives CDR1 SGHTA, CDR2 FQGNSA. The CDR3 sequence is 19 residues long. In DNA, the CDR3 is TGTGCCAGCAGCTTACGTTCGAACGGGGGGCGTCCAAAGGCCGGGGAGCTGTTTTTT. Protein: CASSLRSNGGRPKAGELFF.

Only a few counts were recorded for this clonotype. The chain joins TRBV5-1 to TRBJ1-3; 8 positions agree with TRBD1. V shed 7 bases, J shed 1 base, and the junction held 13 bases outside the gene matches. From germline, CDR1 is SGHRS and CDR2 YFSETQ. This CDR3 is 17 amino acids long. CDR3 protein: CASRTGSTTFSGNTIYF. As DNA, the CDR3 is TGCGCCAGCCGGACAGGGTCTACTACCTTTTCTGGAAACACCATATATTTT.

CDR3 coding DNA: TGTGCCAGCAGCATTTCTAGCGTCCACTCCAGTGAGCAGTTCTTC. Its translation is CASSISSVHSSEQFF. The chain has TRBV9 and TRBJ2-1; tentatively, D is TRBD2 (6 bases). CDR1 and CDR2 from the germline V gene are SGDLS and YYNGEE. This CDR3 comprises 15 residues. Trimming removed 4 bases at V and 9 bases at J, with 20 bases between.

The CDR3, as DNA: TGTGCCTGGTGTGCTGCAAGTTGGGGGGACACTGAAGCTTTCTTT. Translating it yields CAWCAASWGDTEAFF. The gene calls are TRBV30 and TRBJ1-1; tentatively, D is TRBD1 (5 bases). CDR3 length equals 15 residues. Deletions cut 5 bases from V and 3 bases from J, with 19 bases between. The V gene's germline CDR1 is GTSNPN and CDR2 SVGIG (reference sequence).

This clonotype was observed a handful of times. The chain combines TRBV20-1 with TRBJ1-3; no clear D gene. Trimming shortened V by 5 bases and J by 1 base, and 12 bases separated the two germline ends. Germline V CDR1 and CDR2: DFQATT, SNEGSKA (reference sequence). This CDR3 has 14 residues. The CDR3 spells CSAPAPGSGNTIYF. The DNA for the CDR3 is TGCAGTGCTCCCGCCCCGGGATCTGGAAACACCATATATTTT.

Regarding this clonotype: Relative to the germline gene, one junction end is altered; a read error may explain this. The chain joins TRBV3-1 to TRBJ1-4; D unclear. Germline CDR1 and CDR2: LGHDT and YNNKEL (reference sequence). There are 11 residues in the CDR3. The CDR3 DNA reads TGTGCCAGCAGCCATCGAGAAAAACTGGTTTTT. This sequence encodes CASSHREKLVF.

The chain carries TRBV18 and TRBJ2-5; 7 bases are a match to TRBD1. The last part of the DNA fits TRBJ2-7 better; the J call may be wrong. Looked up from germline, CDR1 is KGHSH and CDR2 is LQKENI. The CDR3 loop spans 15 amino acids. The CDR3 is CASSPTRTGLDEQYF. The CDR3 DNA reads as TGTGCCAGCTCACCCACGAGGACAGGACTCGACGAGCAGTACTTC.

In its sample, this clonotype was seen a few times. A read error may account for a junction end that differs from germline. Written as DNA, the CDR3 is TGTGCCAGCAGCTTAACCCCGCGACAAACAGGCCATAATGAAAAACTGCTTTTT. It is translated as CASSLTPRQTGHNEKLLF. The chain joins TRBV7-3 to TRBJ1-4, with a tentative D call TRBD1 (5 bases). CDR1 is SGHTA and CDR2 is FQGTGA in the germline V gene. CDR3 length: 18 residues.

CDR3 sequence reads: CASSASGDRETQYF. The CDR3 DNA sequence: TGTGCCAGCAGCGCTAGCGGCGACAGGGAGACCCAGTACTTC. The chain carries TRBV9 and TRBJ2-5; possible D gene TRBD2, 7 bases. Per the germline V gene, CDR1 is SGDLS and CDR2 is YYNGEE. CDR3 length: 14 residues. The V and J ends lost 3 bases and 5 bases respectively, with 14 bases between them.

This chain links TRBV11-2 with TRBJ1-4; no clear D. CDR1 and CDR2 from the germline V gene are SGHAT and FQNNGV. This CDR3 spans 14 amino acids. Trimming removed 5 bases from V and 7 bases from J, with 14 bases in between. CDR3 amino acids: CASSLVGRGEKLFF. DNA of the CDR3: TGTGCCAGCAGCCTAGTAGGGCGGGGTGAAAAACTGTTTTTT.

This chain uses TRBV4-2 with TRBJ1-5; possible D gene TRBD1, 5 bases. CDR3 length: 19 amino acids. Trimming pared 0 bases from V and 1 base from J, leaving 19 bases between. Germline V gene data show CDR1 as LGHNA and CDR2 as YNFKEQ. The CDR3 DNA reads TGTGCCAGCAGCCAAGAGGGGCACGGGGATGTGAGGAGCAATCAGCCCCAGCATTTT. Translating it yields CASSQEGHGDVRSNQPQHF.

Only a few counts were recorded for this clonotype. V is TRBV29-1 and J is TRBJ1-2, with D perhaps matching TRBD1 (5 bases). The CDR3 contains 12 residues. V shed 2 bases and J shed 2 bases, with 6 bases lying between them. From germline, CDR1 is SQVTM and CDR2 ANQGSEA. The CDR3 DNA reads TGCAGCGTTGAATGGGGGAACTATGGCTACACCTTC. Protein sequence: CSVEWGNYGYTF.

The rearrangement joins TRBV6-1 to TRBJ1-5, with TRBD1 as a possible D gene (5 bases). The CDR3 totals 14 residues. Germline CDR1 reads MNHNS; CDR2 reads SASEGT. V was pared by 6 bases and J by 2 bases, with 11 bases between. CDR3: CASSDEGGNQPQHF. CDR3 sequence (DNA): TGTGCCAGCAGCGACGAAGGGGGCAATCAGCCCCAGCATTTT.

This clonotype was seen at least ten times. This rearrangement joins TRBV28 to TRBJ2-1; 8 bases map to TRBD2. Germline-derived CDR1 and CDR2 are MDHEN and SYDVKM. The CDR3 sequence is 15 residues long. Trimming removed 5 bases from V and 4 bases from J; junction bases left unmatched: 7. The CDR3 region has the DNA TGTGCCAGCAGTCCGAGCGGGGGTCCTTACAATGAGCAGTTCTTC. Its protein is CASSPSGGPYNEQFF.

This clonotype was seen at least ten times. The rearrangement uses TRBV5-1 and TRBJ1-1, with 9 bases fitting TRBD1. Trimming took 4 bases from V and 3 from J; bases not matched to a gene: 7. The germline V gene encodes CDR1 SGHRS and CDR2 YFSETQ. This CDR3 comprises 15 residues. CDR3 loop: CASSQQGARDTEAFF. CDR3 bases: TGCGCCAGCAGCCAACAGGGGGCGCGGGACACTGAAGCTTTCTTT.